This T cell receptor beta chain was obtained from a study of blood T cell repertoires in COVID-19. The overall study: Samples of COVID-19 (acute and convalescent) were obtained from the United States, Italy and Spain. Nucleic acid was either cDNA or gDNA, and it came from T cells, B-cell-depleted T cells, or PBMCs.

Per the authors' pipeline: Reference gene primer amplification in the assay estimated nucleated cell counts. Assay: immunoSEQ multiplex PCR; the TCRdb copy retains only in-frame clones and omits some. The V and J calls and the clone size are those of that table, but D and trimming were determined from the DNA. This sample yields 200,000 to 250,000 clones, of which approximately 81% are seen a single time; approximately 18% belongs to the top ten. Sequenced material: peripheral blood. The sequence was obtained from a woman at least 80 years old with active or convalescent COVID-19.

DNA for the CDR3: TGCGCCAGCAGCTTGGACGGGACAGGACGTGGCTACACCTTC. Protein product: CASSLDGTGRGYTF. The rearrangement joins TRBV5-1 to TRBJ1-2; 8 nucleotides line up with TRBD1. V was clipped by 0 bases and J by 7 bases; unmatched bases: 5. In germline, CDR1 is SGHRS, CDR2 YFSETQ. The CDR3 runs to 14 residues.